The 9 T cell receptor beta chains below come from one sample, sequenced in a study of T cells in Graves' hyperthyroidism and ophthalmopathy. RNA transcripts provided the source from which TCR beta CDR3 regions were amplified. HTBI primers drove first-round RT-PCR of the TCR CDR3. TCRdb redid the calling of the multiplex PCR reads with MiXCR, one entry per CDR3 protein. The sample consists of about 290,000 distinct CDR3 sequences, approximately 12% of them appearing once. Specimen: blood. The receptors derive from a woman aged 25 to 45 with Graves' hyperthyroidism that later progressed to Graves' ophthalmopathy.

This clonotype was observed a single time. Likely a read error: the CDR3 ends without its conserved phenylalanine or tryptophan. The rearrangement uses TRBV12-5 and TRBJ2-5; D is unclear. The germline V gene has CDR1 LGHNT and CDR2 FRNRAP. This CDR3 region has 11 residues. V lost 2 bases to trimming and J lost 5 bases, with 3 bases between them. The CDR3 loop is CASGLMETQYS. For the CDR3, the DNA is TGTGCTAGTGGTTTGATGGAGACCCAGTACTCC.

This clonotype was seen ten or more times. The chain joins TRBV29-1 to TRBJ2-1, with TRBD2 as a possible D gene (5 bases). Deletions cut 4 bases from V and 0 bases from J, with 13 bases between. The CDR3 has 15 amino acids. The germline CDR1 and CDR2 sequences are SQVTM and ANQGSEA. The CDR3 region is CSVVGRVDSYNEQFF. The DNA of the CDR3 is TGCAGCGTTGTTGGGCGGGTCGACTCCTACAATGAGCAGTTCTTC.

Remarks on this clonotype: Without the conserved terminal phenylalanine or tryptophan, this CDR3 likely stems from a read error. The CDR3 sequence is CASSSTSGRSYEQYL. The CDR3 DNA is TGTGCCAGCAGTTCTACTAGCGGGAGATCCTACGAGCAGTACCTC. The rearrangement links TRBV7-9 to TRBJ2-7, with 11 nucleotides matching TRBD2. V lost 6 bases, J lost 1 base, and 5 bases stayed unmatched. Looked up from germline, CDR1 is SEHNR and CDR2 is FQNEAQ (reference sequence). The CDR3 loop spans 15 amino acids.

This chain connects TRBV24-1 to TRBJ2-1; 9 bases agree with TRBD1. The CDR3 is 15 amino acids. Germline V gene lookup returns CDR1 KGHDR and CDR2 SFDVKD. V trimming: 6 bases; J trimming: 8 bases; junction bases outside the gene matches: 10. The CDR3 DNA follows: TGTGCCACCAGTTCGGGACAGGGTTATTTGGATGAGCAGTTCTTC. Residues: CATSSGQGYLDEQFF.

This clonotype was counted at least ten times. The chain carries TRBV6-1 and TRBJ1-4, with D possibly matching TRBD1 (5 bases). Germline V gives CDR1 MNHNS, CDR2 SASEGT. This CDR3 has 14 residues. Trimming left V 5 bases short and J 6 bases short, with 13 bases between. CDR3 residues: CASSSAGRHEKLFF. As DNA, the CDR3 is TGTGCCAGCAGTTCTGCAGGGCGTCATGAAAAACTGTTTTTT.

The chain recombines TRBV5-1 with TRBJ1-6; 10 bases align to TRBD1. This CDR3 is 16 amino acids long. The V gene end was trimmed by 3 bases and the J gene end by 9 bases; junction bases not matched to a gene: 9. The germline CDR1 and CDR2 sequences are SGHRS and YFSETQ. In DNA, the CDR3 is TGCGCCAGCAGCTCCACACAGCGGACAGGGGGTTCACCCCTCCACTTT. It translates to CASSSTQRTGGSPLHF.

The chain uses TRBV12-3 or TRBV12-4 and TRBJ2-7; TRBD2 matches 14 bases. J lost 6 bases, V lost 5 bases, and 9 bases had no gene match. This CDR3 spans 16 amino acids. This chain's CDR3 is CASSQRPGLAGGEQYF. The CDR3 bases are TGTGCCAGCAGTCAGAGACCCGGACTAGCGGGAGGCGAGCAGTACTTC.

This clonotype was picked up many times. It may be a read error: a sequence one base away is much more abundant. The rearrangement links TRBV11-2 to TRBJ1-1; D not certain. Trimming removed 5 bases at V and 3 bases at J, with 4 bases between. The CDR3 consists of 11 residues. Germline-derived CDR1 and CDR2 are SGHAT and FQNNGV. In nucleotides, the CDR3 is TGTGCCAGCAGCCAATACACTGAAGCTTTCTTT. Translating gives CASSQYTEAFF.

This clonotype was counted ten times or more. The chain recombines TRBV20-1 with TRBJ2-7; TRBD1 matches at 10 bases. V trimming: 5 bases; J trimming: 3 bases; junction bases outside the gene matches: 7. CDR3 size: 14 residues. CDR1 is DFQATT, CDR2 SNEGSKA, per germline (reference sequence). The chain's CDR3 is CSAGIRDRGYEQYF. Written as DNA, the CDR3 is TGCAGTGCTGGAATCCGGGACAGGGGCTACGAGCAGTACTTC.